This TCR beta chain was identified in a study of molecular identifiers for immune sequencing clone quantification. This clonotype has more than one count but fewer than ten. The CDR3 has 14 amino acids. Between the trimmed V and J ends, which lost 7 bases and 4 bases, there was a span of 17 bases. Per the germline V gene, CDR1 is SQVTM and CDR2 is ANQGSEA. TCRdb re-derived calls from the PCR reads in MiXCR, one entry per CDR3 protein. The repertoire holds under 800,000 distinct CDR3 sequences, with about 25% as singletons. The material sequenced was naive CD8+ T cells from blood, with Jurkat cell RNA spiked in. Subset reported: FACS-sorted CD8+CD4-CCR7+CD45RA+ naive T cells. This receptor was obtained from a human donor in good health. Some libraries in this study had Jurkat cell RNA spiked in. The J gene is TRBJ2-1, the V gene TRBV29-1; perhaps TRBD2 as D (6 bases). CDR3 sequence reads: CSGGRLDGYNEQFF. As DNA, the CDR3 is TGCAGCGGGGGGAGACTAGACGGATACAATGAGCAGTTCTTC.